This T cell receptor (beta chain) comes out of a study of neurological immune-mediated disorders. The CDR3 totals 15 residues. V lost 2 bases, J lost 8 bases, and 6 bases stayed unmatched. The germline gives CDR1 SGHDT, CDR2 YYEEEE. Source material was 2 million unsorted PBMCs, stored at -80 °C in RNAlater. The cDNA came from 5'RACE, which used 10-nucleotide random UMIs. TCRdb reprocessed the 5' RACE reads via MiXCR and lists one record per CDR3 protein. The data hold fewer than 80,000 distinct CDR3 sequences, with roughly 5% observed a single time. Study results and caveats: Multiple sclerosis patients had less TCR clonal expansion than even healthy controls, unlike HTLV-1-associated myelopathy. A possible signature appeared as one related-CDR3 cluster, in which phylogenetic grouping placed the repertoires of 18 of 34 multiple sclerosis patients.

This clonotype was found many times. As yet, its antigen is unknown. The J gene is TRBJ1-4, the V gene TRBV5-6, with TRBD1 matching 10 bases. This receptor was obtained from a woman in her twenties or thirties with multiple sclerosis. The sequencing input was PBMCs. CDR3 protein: CASSFRQGAYEKLFF. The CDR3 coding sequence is TGTGCCAGCAGCTTTCGACAGGGGGCGTACGAAAAACTGTTTTTT.